The 16 T cell receptor beta chains reported below all come from one sample, sequenced in a study of graft-versus-host responses after intestinal transplantation. Their antigen targets remain unknown. Some clones are missing from TCRdb's copy, which holds only in-frame ones; the method was immunoSEQ multiplex PCR. Of about 110,000 clones in the sample, around nine tenths were seen once. The source material was unstimulated CD4+ T cells sorted from spleen or lymph node cells, sampled before transplant. The source of these receptors is a human donor who was the organ donor for an intestinal transplant.

The chain couples TRBV7-2 to TRBJ1-2, with 7 positions matching TRBD1. This CDR3 is 16 amino acids long. Per germline, CDR1 SGHTA and CDR2 FQGNSA. V shed 1 base and J 8 bases; nucleotides not matched to a gene: 13. Here the CDR3 reads CASSLVSGGQGGGYTF. For the CDR3, the DNA is TGTGCCAGCAGCTTAGTATCGGGTGGGCAGGGGGGAGGCTACACCTTC.

This clone was seen a single time. This chain joins TRBV9 and TRBJ1-1; D unresolved. This CDR3 comprises 14 residues. Germline lookup yields CDR1 SGDLS and CDR2 YYNGEE. V was shortened by 3 bases and J by 5 bases, with 14 bases between the two germline ends. CDR3 DNA: TGTGCCAGCAGCGCTCTTACCTCGGGGACTGAAGCTTTCTTT. Its translation is CASSALTSGTEAFF.

The chain couples TRBV6-1 to TRBJ2-5; D gene unclear. The V and J ends lost 5 bases and 4 bases respectively, with 14 bases between them. The CDR3 loop spans 14 amino acids. Germline CDR1 MNHNS, CDR2 SASEGT. DNA of the CDR3: TGTGCCAGCAGTAAACGGACGGTGGGAGAGACCCAGTACTTC. The encoded protein is CASSKRTVGETQYF.

The rearrangement links TRBV9 to TRBJ2-3, with 9 bases aligning to TRBD2. CDR3 size: 15 residues. The V and J ends lost 3 bases and 1 base, in that order; junction bases with no gene match: 3. CDR1 and CDR2 (germline): SGDLS, YYNGEE. The CDR3 is CASSDWTSGTDTQYF. DNA of the CDR3: TGTGCCAGCAGCGATTGGACTAGCGGCACAGATACGCAGTATTTT.

This clone was counted once. One junction end does not reproduce the germline sequence, and a read error may be involved. This chain uses TRBV7-2 with TRBJ2-5, with 7 bases lining up with TRBD2. Per the germline V gene, CDR1 is SGHTA and CDR2 is FQGNSA. The CDR3 runs 13 residues. CDR3 region: CASSLADQETQYF. CDR3 nucleotide sequence: TGTGCCAGCAGCCTAGCGGACCAAGAGACCCAGTACTTC.

V is TRBV6-5 and J is TRBJ1-1, with no clear D. Per germline, CDR1 MNHEY and CDR2 SVGAGI. The CDR3 spans 14 residues. Deletions cut 0 bases from V and 2 bases from J, with 7 bases between. CDR3 residues: CASSYSTPNTEAFF. Written as DNA, the CDR3 is TGTGCCAGCAGTTACTCTACACCAAACACTGAAGCTTTCTTT.

This clone was counted a single time. The genes are TRBV9 and TRBJ2-3; 9 positions agree with TRBD2. Trimming at V came to 0 bases and at J to 9 bases, leaving 8 bases not matched to a gene. CDR1 and CDR2 (germline): SGDLS, YYNGEE. The CDR3 contains 15 residues. The CDR3 is CASSVAAGGPSTQYF. The DNA for the CDR3 is TGTGCCAGCAGCGTAGCGGCGGGAGGGCCGTCCACGCAGTATTTT.

This chain joins TRBV6-6 and TRBJ2-7, with D possibly matching TRBD1 (7 bases). Trimming left V 4 bases short and J 1 base short, with 14 bases between. From germline, CDR1 is MNHNY and CDR2 SVGAGI (reference sequence). The CDR3 is 15 amino acids. The CDR3 DNA follows: TGTGCCAGCAGTTGGCAGGGGGGTCTTTCCTACGAGCAGTACTTC. This encodes CASSWQGGLSYEQYF.

This chain connects TRBV7-9 to TRBJ1-1, with a weak D call TRBD1 (6 bases). The CDR3 extends over 15 amino acids. Trimming took off 5 bases at V and 0 bases at J, with 13 bases between the two ends. Germline CDR1 SEHNR, CDR2 FQNEAQ (reference sequence). The CDR3 reads CASSAYRVVNTEAFF. Here the CDR3 DNA reads TGTGCCAGCAGCGCCTACAGGGTCGTGAACACTGAAGCTTTCTTT.

The chain has TRBV5-4 and TRBJ2-2; no definite D call. The germline V gene has CDR1 SGHNT and CDR2 YYREEE (reference sequence). V lost 3 bases to trimming and J lost 3 bases, with 9 bases between them. The CDR3 runs 14 residues. The CDR3 bases are TGTGCCAGCAGCTCCCCCACAGACACCGGGGAGCTGTTTTTT. This gives the protein CASSSPTDTGELFF.

J is TRBJ1-1 and V is TRBV9; no firm D call. The V gene's germline CDR1 is SGDLS and CDR2 YYNGEE. The CDR3 loop spans 15 amino acids. Between the trimmed V and J ends, which lost 2 bases and 0 bases, there was a span of 11 bases. The CDR3 reads CASSVAETMNTEAFF. The CDR3 region has the DNA TGTGCCAGCAGCGTCGCAGAGACCATGAACACTGAAGCTTTCTTT.

The chain uses TRBV2 and TRBJ2-1; 9 bases fit TRBD2. The CDR3 loop spans 19 amino acids. The germline V gene encodes CDR1 SNHLY and CDR2 FYNNEI. V shed 3 bases, J shed 8 bases, and the junction held 20 bases outside the gene matches. The CDR3 coding sequence is TGTGCCAGCAGTGATAGGATAGATAACGGGCGGGAGGGGCTCGATGAGCAGTTCTTC. This gives the protein CASSDRIDNGREGLDEQFF. The complete variable domain, with remaining parts taken from reference TRBV2 and TRBJ2-1, reads EPEVTQTPSHQVTQMGQEVILRCVPISNHLYFYWYRQILGQKVEFLVSFYNNEISEKSEIFDDQFSVERPDGSNFTLKIRSTKLEDSAMYFCASSDRIDNGREGLDEQFFGPGTRLTVL.

This rearrangement joins TRBV7-9 to TRBJ1-2, with D maybe TRBD1 (6 bases). Trimming shortened V by 3 bases and J by 2 bases, and 10 bases separated the two germline ends. CDR3 length: 14 amino acids. The germline V gene has CDR1 SEHNR and CDR2 FQNEAQ (reference sequence). For the CDR3, the DNA is TGTGCCAGCAGCTTTCGACAGGTCAACTATGGCTACACCTTC. It yields the protein CASSFRQVNYGYTF.

This clone was seen a single time. J is TRBJ2-3 and V is TRBV20-1; the D gene is possibly TRBD1 (5 bases). Germline V gene data show CDR1 as DFQATT and CDR2 as SNEGSKA (reference sequence). The CDR3 totals 11 residues. The V end lost 7 bases, the J end lost 6 bases, and 11 bases lay between the germline ends. The DNA of the CDR3 is TGCAGTGGGGGCCCCACGGATACGCAGTATTTT. This gives the protein CSGGPTDTQYF.

This chain joins TRBV7-2 and TRBJ1-4; D is unclear. V was clipped by 1 base and J by 8 bases, with 14 bases between them. The CDR3 consists of 15 residues. Germline CDR1 and CDR2: SGHTA and FQGNSA. The CDR3 DNA is TGTGCCAGCAGCTTAGGGCGTGGCTTGGGCGAAAAACTGTTTTTT. This sequence encodes CASSLGRGLGEKLFF.

This chain links TRBV18 with TRBJ1-5; D perhaps matches TRBD1 (6 bases). The CDR3 is 12 residues long. Trimming shortened V by 3 bases and J by 10 bases, and 10 bases separated the two germline ends. Germline CDR1 is KGHSH and CDR2 is LQKENI. In DNA form, the CDR3 reads TGTGCCAGCTCACCCCGGGGGGGCCCCCAGCATTTT. Its protein product is CASSPRGGPQHF.